This is a list of T cell receptor beta chains from one sample in a study of CD8 T cells in ankylosing spondylitis. TCRdb re-called the 5' RACE reads with MiXCR, one entry per CDR3 protein. This table has roughly 240,000 distinct CDR3 sequences, over 30% appearing once. The specimen was blood, either unsorted or a sorted T cell fraction (not recorded which). These receptors came from a male donor with ankylosing spondylitis or in good health (not recorded which). CDR3s include the opening cysteine and the closing phenylalanine or tryptophan. D genes are given only for firm matches. The listing skips clone size in some rows; elsewhere it reads once, few, many or a size class.

cdr3_aa: CASSVGLPYEQYF; cdr3_nt: TGCGCCAGCAGCGTGGGTCTTCCCTACGAGCAGTACTTC; j_call: TRBJ2-7; v_call: TRBV5-1; clone_size: -; d_call: -
cdr3_aa: CASRKGGPSSYEQYF; cdr3_nt: TGTGCCAGCAGAAAAGGGGGGCCAAGCTCCTACGAGCAGTACTTC; j_call: TRBJ2-7; v_call: TRBV6-1; clone_size: -; d_call: -
cdr3_aa: CASSLAGRETDTQYF; cdr3_nt: TGCGCCAGCAGCTTGGCAGGGCGAGAGACAGATACGCAGTATTTT; j_call: TRBJ2-3; v_call: TRBV5-1; clone_size: -; d_call: -
cdr3_aa: CASSKGDVSGELFF; cdr3_nt: TGCGCCAGCAGTAAGGGCGATGTATCCGGGGAGCTGTTTTTT; j_call: TRBJ2-2; v_call: TRBV10-1; clone_size: few; d_call: -
cdr3_aa: CATSAQEGRPNTGELFF; cdr3_nt: TGTGCCACCAGTGCCCAGGAAGGGAGACCGAACACCGGGGAGCTGTTTTTT; j_call: TRBJ2-2; v_call: TRBV24-1; clone_size: -; d_call: -
cdr3_aa: CSAPNTGELFF; cdr3_nt: TGCAGTGCCCCGAACACCGGGGAGCTGTTTTTT; j_call: TRBJ2-2; v_call: TRBV20-1; clone_size: -; d_call: -
cdr3_aa: CSASRGQSNSPLHF; cdr3_nt: TGCAGTGCTAGTCGGGGACAAAGTAATTCACCCCTCCACTTT; j_call: TRBJ1-6; v_call: TRBV20-1; clone_size: many; d_call: -
cdr3_aa: CASSGGQGVYNEQFF; cdr3_nt: TGTGCCAGCAGCGGTGGACAGGGGGTTTACAATGAGCAGTTCTTC; j_call: TRBJ2-1; v_call: TRBV2; clone_size: -; d_call: TRBD1
cdr3_aa: CASSLAREETQYF; cdr3_nt: TGCGCCAGCAGCTTGGCCAGAGAAGAGACCCAGTACTTC; j_call: TRBJ2-5; v_call: TRBV5-1; clone_size: -; d_call: -
cdr3_aa: CSVRLSDEQFF; cdr3_nt: TGCAGTGTAAGACTGTCCGATGAGCAGTTCTTC; j_call: TRBJ2-1; v_call: TRBV20-1; clone_size: -; d_call: -
cdr3_aa: CASSHRVLNTEAFF; cdr3_nt: TGTGCCAGCAGCCACAGGGTGTTGAACACTGAAGCTTTCTTT; j_call: TRBJ1-1; v_call: TRBV7-9; clone_size: -; d_call: -
cdr3_aa: CATGRGSGETQYF; cdr3_nt: TGTGCCACGGGTAGGGGAAGCGGGGAGACCCAGTACTTC; j_call: TRBJ2-5; v_call: TRBV24-1; clone_size: -; d_call: -
cdr3_aa: CASSPQGGNEQFF; cdr3_nt: TGCGCCAGCAGCCCGCAGGGTGGGAATGAGCAGTTCTTC; j_call: TRBJ2-1; v_call: TRBV5-1; clone_size: -; d_call: -
cdr3_aa: CSATGTTEYWTDTQYF; cdr3_nt: TGCAGTGCTACCGGGACTACAGAGTATTGGACAGATACGCAGTATTTT; j_call: TRBJ2-3; v_call: TRBV20-1; clone_size: -; d_call: TRBD2